A selection of T cell receptor beta chains follows, all from one sample in a study of blood T cells in healthy people across ages. TCRdb redid the calling of the 5' RACE reads with MiXCR, one entry per CDR3 protein. This sample has under 950,000 distinct CDR3 sequences, with 22% found just once. The sample consisted of blood. These receptor sequences come from a man aged 65 to 85 in good health. CDR3s include the opening cysteine and the closing phenylalanine or tryptophan. Fields, in order: J gene, D gene, V gene, clone size, CDR3 DNA, CDR3 protein. The D gene is left open where the match is weak. Clone size is given for some rows only: seen once, a few or many times, or a class if the clone is expanded.

TRBJ2-5 | . | TRBV12-3/TRBV12-4 | . | TGTGCCAGCAAGCCAGGGTTGTACCAAGAGACCCAGTACTTC | CASKPGLYQETQYF
TRBJ2-1 | TRBD1 | TRBV6-5 | once | TGTGCCAGCAGTCGGGACAGGGAGGCCCATGAGCAGTTCTTC | CASSRDREAHEQFF
TRBJ2-3 | . | TRBV9 | few | TGTGCCAGCAGCATCTATACACGGGATACGCAGTATTTT | CASSIYTRDTQYF
TRBJ2-1 | . | TRBV5-1 | . | TGCGCCAGCAGCTTACTAGCCCAGGGGTACAATGAGCAGTTCTTC | CASSLLAQGYNEQFF
TRBJ2-2 | . | TRBV5-1 | many | TGCGCCAGCAGGGAAGAGGGATACACCGGGGAGCTGTTTTTT | CASREEGYTGELFF
TRBJ2-1 | . | TRBV14 | many | TGTGCCAGCAGCCCATACAGCTCCTACAATGAGCAGTTCTTC | CASSPYSSYNEQFF
TRBJ2-5 | . | TRBV12-3/TRBV12-4 | . | TGTGCCAGCAGGGTCGCCCAAGAGACCCAGTACTTC | CASRVAQETQYF
TRBJ2-3 | TRBD2 | TRBV7-3 | few | TGTGCCAGCAGCTTAAGTCCAGCGGGGGAAGATACGCAGTATTTT | CASSLSPAGEDTQYF
TRBJ1-4 | TRBD1 | TRBV5-1 | . | TGCGCCAGCAGCTTAGACAGGGGAGATGATGAAAAACTGTTTTTT | CASSLDRGDDEKLFF
TRBJ2-6 | . | TRBV29-1 | many | TGCAGCGTTGAAGATCTAAGTGACAGGAAGACTTTC | CSVEDLSDRKTF
TRBJ1-4 | . | TRBV29-1 | few | TGCAGCGTTGAAGATGATATCGCAACTGATGAAAAACTGTTTTTT | CSVEDDIATDEKLFF
TRBJ2-1 | TRBD2 | TRBV6-6 | few | TGTGCCAGCAGTTACGGGGCGGGAGCCCACAATGAGCAGTTCTTC | CASSYGAGAHNEQFF
TRBJ2-7 | . | TRBV6-6 | . | TGTGCCAGCAGCCGGGACCGGGACATATCCTACGAGCAGTACTTC | CASSRDRDISYEQYF
TRBJ1-2 | TRBD1 | TRBV9 | once | TGTGCCAGCAGCCCCTACGGGACAGGGCCTGGCTACACCTTC | CASSPYGTGPGYTF
TRBJ2-7 | TRBD2 | TRBV6-5 | . | TGTGCCAGCAGGCCTACCCTGACTAGCTACGGGCAGTACTTC | CASRPTLTSYGQYF
TRBJ2-1 | . | TRBV7-2 | . | TGTGCCAGCAGCTTAACCGCGGGGCAATACAATGAGCAGTTCTTC | CASSLTAGQYNEQFF
TRBJ1-4 | . | TRBV7-2 | many | TGTGCCAGCAGCTTAGCGGGACTAACTAATGAAAAACTGTTTTTT | CASSLAGLTNEKLFF
TRBJ1-2 | . | TRBV28 | few | TGTGCCAGCAGTCCCTATACAGGGAGGGGGGGCTACACCTTC | CASSPYTGRGGYTF
TRBJ1-2 | TRBD1 | TRBV12-3/TRBV12-4 | . | TGTGCCAGCAGTCGAACCGGGACAGTCGATGGCTACACCTTC | CASSRTGTVDGYTF
TRBJ2-5 | TRBD2 | TRBV7-3 | many | TGTGCCAGCAGTTTAGCGGGAGTCGGAGAGACCCAGTACTTC | CASSLAGVGETQYF
TRBJ2-1 | . | TRBV12-3/TRBV12-4 | . | TGTGCCAGCAGTTTAGCGATATTTGGGGAGGATGAGCAGTTCTTC | CASSLAIFGEDEQFF
TRBJ2-6 | . | TRBV12-3/TRBV12-4 | few | TGTGCCAGCAGTTTACTGAGCGCAGCCAACGTCCTGACTTTC | CASSLLSAANVLTF
TRBJ1-2 | TRBD1 | TRBV20-1 | few | TGCAGTGCTGGACAGGGCCGCTATGGCTACACCTTC | CSAGQGRYGYTF
TRBJ2-1 | . | TRBV29-1 | many | TGCAGCGTTGTTATATCCTACAATGAGCAGTTCTTC | CSVVISYNEQFF
TRBJ2-3 | . | TRBV20-1 | few | TGCAGTGCCCGTAGCTCGAGCACAGATACGCAGTATTTT | CSARSSSTDTQYF
TRBJ2-1 | TRBD2 | TRBV7-3 | many | TGTGCCAGCAGCTTCACCCCCGGGACTAGATTTCGGGATGAGCAGTTCTTC | CASSFTPGTRFRDEQFF
TRBJ2-1 | . | TRBV7-6 | . | TGTGCCAGCAGCTTATTGACGGGAAACTCCTACAATGAGCAGTTCTTC | CASSLLTGNSYNEQFF
TRBJ1-1 | . | TRBV7-9 | . | TGTGCCAGCAGCTTATATAGGGACCCTGAAGCTTTCTTT | CASSLYRDPEAFF
TRBJ2-3 | . | TRBV29-1 | . | TGCAGCGTTGACGCGGGCACAGATACGCAGTATTTT | CSVDAGTDTQYF
TRBJ1-2 | . | TRBV18 | few | TGTGCCAGCTCACCGGACTCACAGGGCAACTATGGCTACACCTTC | CASSPDSQGNYGYTF
TRBJ2-5 | TRBD1 | TRBV5-1 | . | TGCGCCAGCAGGAACAGGGACAGGGATGGGGAGACCCAGTACTTC | CASRNRDRDGETQYF
TRBJ1-1 | . | TRBV12-3/TRBV12-4 | many | TGTGCCAGCAAGCCCCCGGGGGTAGAGTCCCCAGAAGCTTTCTTT | CASKPPGVESPEAFF
TRBJ1-4 | . | TRBV2 | few | TGTGCCAGCAGTGAGCAAAAACTGTTTTTT | CASSEQKLFF
TRBJ2-1 | . | TRBV7-9 | few | TGTGCCAGCAGCTTACGGAACGATGAGCAGTTCTTC | CASSLRNDEQFF
TRBJ2-3 | . | TRBV5-1 | once | TGCGCCAGCAGCTTGAGGGTTAACCCAGATACGCAGTATTTT | CASSLRVNPDTQYF
TRBJ1-4 | TRBD1 | TRBV7-9 | . | TGTGCCAGCAGCACCGGACAGGGGGCAGGGAAACTGTTTTTT | CASSTGQGAGKLFF
TRBJ2-1 | . | TRBV28 | . | TGTGCCAGCAGAAGGGGGCGGGGCTATGACAATGAGCAGTTCTTC | CASRRGRGYDNEQFF
TRBJ2-1 | TRBD1 | TRBV5-1 | few | TGCGCCAGCAGCGACACCGGGACAGCGTACAATGAGCAGTTCTTC | CASSDTGTAYNEQFF
TRBJ1-2 | . | TRBV29-1 | few | TGCAGCGTTGAAGAGGGAGACGTCGGCTACACCTTC | CSVEEGDVGYTF
TRBJ2-1 | . | TRBV7-9 | many | TGTGCCAGCAGTCTCGTCCACAATGAGCAGTTCTTC | CASSLVHNEQFF
TRBJ1-5 | TRBD1 | TRBV2 | few | TGTGCCAGCAAAGGGACAGGGAGAGTCCATAGCAATCAGCCCCAGCATTTT | CASKGTGRVHSNQPQHF
TRBJ2-2 | . | TRBV11-2 | few | TGTGCCAGCAGCTTAGGAAACACGGACACCGGGGAGCTGTTTTTT | CASSLGNTDTGELFF
TRBJ1-1 | TRBD1 | TRBV12-3/TRBV12-4 | few | TGTGCCAGCAGTTCGGCCGGGACAGGGCGGAACACTGAAGCTTTCTTT | CASSSAGTGRNTEAFF